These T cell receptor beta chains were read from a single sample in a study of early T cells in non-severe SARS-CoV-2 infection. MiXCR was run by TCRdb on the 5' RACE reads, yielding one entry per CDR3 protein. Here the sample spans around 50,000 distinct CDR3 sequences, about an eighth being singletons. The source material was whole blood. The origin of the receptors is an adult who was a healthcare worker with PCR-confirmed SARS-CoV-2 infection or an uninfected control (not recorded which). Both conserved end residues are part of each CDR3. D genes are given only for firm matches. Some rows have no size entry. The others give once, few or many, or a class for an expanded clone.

cdr3_aa: CASSFALQTNTEAFF
cdr3_nt: TGTGCCAGCAGCTTCGCCCTGCAGACGAACACTGAAGCTTTCTTT
v_call: TRBV2
j_call: TRBJ1-1
clone_size: few
d_call: .

cdr3_aa: CASRVLPTGSETQYF
cdr3_nt: TGTGCCAGCAGGGTCCTACCAACAGGGTCAGAGACCCAGTACTTC
v_call: TRBV2
j_call: TRBJ2-5
clone_size: few
d_call: .

cdr3_aa: CASSLNPGLAGETQYF
cdr3_nt: TGTGCCAGCAGCTTAAACCCCGGACTAGCGGGAGAGACCCAGTACTTC
v_call: TRBV7-3
j_call: TRBJ2-5
clone_size: .
d_call: TRBD2

cdr3_aa: CSAILSGKDTQYF
cdr3_nt: TGCAGTGCTATTCTTTCCGGGAAGGATACGCAGTATTTT
v_call: TRBV20-1
j_call: TRBJ2-3
clone_size: few
d_call: .

cdr3_aa: CASSPETGAGTF
cdr3_nt: TGTGCCAGCTCACCCGAGACAGGGGCTGGCACCTTC
v_call: TRBV18
j_call: TRBJ1-2
clone_size: .
d_call: TRBD1

cdr3_aa: CASSSFRTGGFSYEQYF
cdr3_nt: TGTGCCAGCAGCTCCTTTAGGACAGGGGGTTTCTCCTACGAGCAGTACTTC
v_call: TRBV7-6
j_call: TRBJ2-7
clone_size: .
d_call: TRBD1

cdr3_aa: CASSAPLGTSGRRNNEQFF
cdr3_nt: TGTGCCAGCAGCGCCCCCCTCGGGACTAGCGGGAGGAGGAACAATGAGCAGTTCTTC
v_call: TRBV9
j_call: TRBJ2-1
clone_size: many
d_call: TRBD2

cdr3_aa: CASSPRPNTGELFF
cdr3_nt: TGTGCCAGCAGTCCCAGACCGAACACCGGGGAGCTGTTTTTT
v_call: TRBV6-6
j_call: TRBJ2-2
clone_size: .
d_call: .

cdr3_aa: CASSLTGLNSPLHF
cdr3_nt: TGTGCCAGCAGCTTGACAGGATTAAATTCACCCCTCCACTTT
v_call: TRBV7-8
j_call: TRBJ1-6
clone_size: few
d_call: .

cdr3_aa: CASSPGASGINGEQFF
cdr3_nt: TGTGCCAGCAGCCCGGGGGCGAGCGGGATAAACGGTGAGCAGTTCTTC
v_call: TRBV5-6
j_call: TRBJ2-1
clone_size: .
d_call: .

cdr3_aa: CASSQEVTGANVLTF
cdr3_nt: TGCGCCAGCAGCCAGGAGGTGACTGGGGCCAACGTCCTGACTTTC
v_call: TRBV5-1
j_call: TRBJ2-6
clone_size: many
d_call: .

cdr3_aa: CASSVELGTSGTDTQYF
cdr3_nt: TGTGCCAGCAGCGTAGAGTTAGGGACTAGCGGCACAGATACGCAGTATTTT
v_call: TRBV9
j_call: TRBJ2-3
clone_size: medium-sized
d_call: TRBD2

cdr3_aa: CASSYYRNTEAFF
cdr3_nt: TGTGCCAGCAGCTACTACAGGAACACTGAAGCTTTCTTT
v_call: TRBV7-3
j_call: TRBJ1-1
clone_size: few
d_call: .

cdr3_aa: CAIHRQRRNTEAFF
cdr3_nt: TGTGCCATCCACCGACAGCGCCGGAACACTGAAGCTTTCTTT
v_call: TRBV7-9
j_call: TRBJ1-1
clone_size: .
d_call: .

cdr3_aa: CASSLRPSGRGKTQYF
cdr3_nt: TGTGCCAGCAGTTTACGTCCTAGCGGGAGAGGGAAGACCCAGTACTTC
v_call: TRBV28
j_call: TRBJ2-5
clone_size: many
d_call: TRBD2

cdr3_aa: CASSKDYSSGNTIYF
cdr3_nt: TGTGCCAGCAGCAAAGATTATAGCTCTGGAAACACCATATATTTT
v_call: TRBV7-2
j_call: TRBJ1-3
clone_size: .
d_call: .

cdr3_aa: CASRSNAREGYTF
cdr3_nt: TGTGCCAGCAGGTCAAACGCCAGGGAAGGCTACACCTTC
v_call: TRBV28
j_call: TRBJ1-2
clone_size: .
d_call: .

cdr3_aa: CSARDPPSGRSSYNEQFF
cdr3_nt: TGCAGTGCTAGAGATCCTCCTAGCGGCCGTAGCTCCTACAATGAGCAGTTCTTC
v_call: TRBV20-1
j_call: TRBJ2-1
clone_size: .
d_call: TRBD2

cdr3_aa: CASSPLQVVTGELFF
cdr3_nt: TGTGCCAGCAGCCCCCTCCAGGTTGTCACCGGGGAGCTGTTTTTT
v_call: TRBV3-1
j_call: TRBJ2-2
clone_size: few
d_call: .

cdr3_aa: CASSFDVLNQPQHF
cdr3_nt: TGTGCCAGCAGTTTTGACGTCCTCAATCAGCCCCAGCATTTT
v_call: TRBV28
j_call: TRBJ1-5
clone_size: few
d_call: .

cdr3_aa: CASSLWSNYEQYF
cdr3_nt: TGTGCCAGCAGTTTATGGAGCAACTACGAGCAGTACTTC
v_call: TRBV28
j_call: TRBJ2-7
clone_size: few
d_call: .

cdr3_aa: CSARHAVTSTDTQYF
cdr3_nt: TGCAGTGCTAGGCACGCGGTTACTAGCACAGATACGCAGTATTTT
v_call: TRBV20-1
j_call: TRBJ2-3
clone_size: .
d_call: .

cdr3_aa: CASSFRRGDTYEQYF
cdr3_nt: TGTGCCAGCAGCTTTAGAAGAGGGGATACCTACGAGCAGTACTTC
v_call: TRBV7-2
j_call: TRBJ2-7
clone_size: .
d_call: .

cdr3_aa: CSSLAGETQYF
cdr3_nt: TGCAGCTCGCTGGCCGGGGAGACCCAGTACTTC
v_call: TRBV20-1
j_call: TRBJ2-5
clone_size: few
d_call: .

cdr3_aa: CASSQVVGTRPHEQYF
cdr3_nt: TGTGCCAGCAGCCAAGTGGTTGGGACTAGGCCCCACGAGCAGTACTTC
v_call: TRBV3-1
j_call: TRBJ2-7
clone_size: many
d_call: TRBD2

cdr3_aa: CASARATNEKLFF
cdr3_nt: TGTGCCTCGGCGAGGGCAACTAATGAAAAACTGTTTTTT
v_call: TRBV18
j_call: TRBJ1-4
clone_size: many
d_call: .

cdr3_aa: CSPTRWGSTDTQYF
cdr3_nt: TGCAGCCCCACCAGGTGGGGAAGCACAGATACGCAGTATTTT
v_call: TRBV29-1
j_call: TRBJ2-3
clone_size: .
d_call: .

cdr3_aa: CASSLGQGGDSPLHF
cdr3_nt: TGTGCCAGCAGCCTGGGACAGGGGGGCGATTCACCCCTCCACTTT
v_call: TRBV28
j_call: TRBJ1-6
clone_size: .
d_call: TRBD1

cdr3_aa: CASSTRTGDTGELFF
cdr3_nt: TGTGCCAGCAGTACCCGGACAGGGGACACCGGGGAGCTGTTTTTT
v_call: TRBV6-4
j_call: TRBJ2-2
clone_size: many
d_call: TRBD1

cdr3_aa: CASSSGEHREQYF
cdr3_nt: TGCGCCAGCAGCTCCGGGGAACACAGGGAGCAGTACTTC
v_call: TRBV5-1
j_call: TRBJ2-7
clone_size: .
d_call: .

cdr3_aa: CSARDASGSTDTQYF
cdr3_nt: TGCAGTGCTAGAGATGCTAGCGGAAGCACAGATACGCAGTATTTT
v_call: TRBV20-1
j_call: TRBJ2-3
clone_size: few
d_call: TRBD2

cdr3_aa: CSAKGGNQPQHF
cdr3_nt: TGCAGTGCCAAGGGGGGCAATCAGCCCCAGCATTTT
v_call: TRBV20-1
j_call: TRBJ1-5
clone_size: .
d_call: .